The text below deals with one T cell receptor beta chain. It was with a sample-barcoded 5' primer and a J-beta primer mix that a second PCR of about 7 to 12 cycles was run. Every single cDNA molecule received a tag from a template-switch adaptor with 12 random nucleotides. Each CDR3 protein gets one entry after TCRdb re-called the 5' RACE reads with MiXCR. The sample includes around 1,900,000 distinct CDR3 sequences, about two fifths seen only once; the top ten take 23%. This CDR3 is built from 14 residues. CDR1 and CDR2 (germline): SGHRS, YFSETQ. The V end lost 1 base, the J end lost 1 base, and 7 bases lay between the germline ends. This specimen comes from a study of blood T cells in healthy people across ages. At the level of the study: The template switching approach captured approximately one barcoded beta molecule for every two T cells.

Each of the donors had around 10 milliliters of peripheral blood drawn into EDTA-treated Vacutainer tubes. The chain is built from TRBV5-1 and TRBJ2-3; no clear D gene. This receptor was identified in a human donor in good health. The sequenced sample consisted of blood. CDR3 in amino acids: CASSLIPGTDTQYF. The CDR3 DNA reads TGCGCCAGCAGCTTGATCCCGGGCACAGATACGCAGTATTTT. The whole variable domain, filled in from reference TRBV5-1 and TRBJ2-3, reads KAGVTQTPRYLIKTRGQQVTLSCSPISGHRSVSWYQQTPGQGLQFLFEYFSETQRNKGNFPGRFSGRQFSNSRSEMNVSTLELGDSALYLCASSLIPGTDTQYFGPGTRLTVL.